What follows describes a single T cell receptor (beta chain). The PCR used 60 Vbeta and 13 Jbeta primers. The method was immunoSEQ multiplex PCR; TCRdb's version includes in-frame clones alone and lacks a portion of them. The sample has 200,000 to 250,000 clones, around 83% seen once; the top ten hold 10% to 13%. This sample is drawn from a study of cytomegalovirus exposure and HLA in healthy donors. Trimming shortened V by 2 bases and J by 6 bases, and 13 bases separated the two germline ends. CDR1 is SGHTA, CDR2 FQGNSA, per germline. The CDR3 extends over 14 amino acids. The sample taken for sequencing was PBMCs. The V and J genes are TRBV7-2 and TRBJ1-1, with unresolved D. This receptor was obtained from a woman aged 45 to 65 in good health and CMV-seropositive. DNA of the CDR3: TGTGCCAGCAGCTTATTTAGGGAGCGGGCTGAAGCTTTCTTT. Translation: CASSLFRERAEAFF.